This TCR beta chain was profiled in a study of Ad26.COV2.S vaccination and SARS-CoV-2 variants. Germline values: CDR1 SGDLS, CDR2 YYNGEE. Between the trimmed V and J ends, which lost 4 bases and 1 base, there was a span of 8 bases. The CDR3 contains 13 residues. Repertoires were generated with immunoSEQ multiplex PCR, while TCRdb's copy carries only in-frame clones and drops some. Of some 460,000 clones in the sample, 70% to 90% were seen once. Treatment here: about 20 received Ad26.COV2.S at low or high dose, single or two shots; about 5 received placebo; per-sample allocation not given. Specimens were obtained on day 63 following the first vaccine or placebo injection.

This TCR derives from a person aged 18 to 59 who received the Ad26.COV2.S COVID-19 vaccine or a placebo. Specimen: peripheral blood, collected in a trial of Ad26.COV2.S vaccine versus placebo. This sequence joins TRBV9 and TRBJ1-1; the D is unclear. Here the CDR3 DNA reads TGTGCCAGCAGCACAGACGGGAACACTGAAGCTTTCTTT. This translates into CASSTDGNTEAFF.